These 32 T cell receptor beta chains share one sample of origin, sequenced in a study of beta chain features in type 1 diabetes. Of the isolated RNA, all was reverse transcribed, and so the sequenced material was expressed TCRB transcripts. Sequencing used immunoSEQ multiplex PCR; TCRdb keeps in-frame clones, though not all of them. The data hold about 360,000 clones, with around 12% observed a single time. The sequenced material came from naive CD4+ T cells from blood. These receptor sequences come from a man between 18 and 29 years old in good health.

This clone was observed a handful of times. J is TRBJ2-7 and V is TRBV30; TRBD2 aligns across 7 bases. Unmatched junction bases numbered 9, after V lost 0 bases and J lost 7 bases. CDR3 length: 14 amino acids. Per the germline V gene, CDR1 is GTSNPN and CDR2 is SVGIG (reference sequence). The CDR3 DNA is TGTGCCTGGAGTGTAAGGGCAACCGGGGGGGAGCAGTACTTC. Amino acids: CAWSVRATGGEQYF.

This clone was seen only a few times. V and J are TRBV4-3 and TRBJ2-3; D is uncertain. The CDR3 sequence is 15 residues long. Germline loops: CDR1 LGHNA, CDR2 YSLEER. V was pared by 1 base and J by 2 bases, with 10 bases between. The CDR3 spells CASSQVGQATDTQYF. CDR3 coding DNA: TGCGCCAGCAGCCAAGTAGGCCAGGCCACAGATACGCAGTATTTT.

The chain uses TRBV7-9 and TRBJ2-7; D may be TRBD1 (5 bases). In germline, CDR1 is SEHNR, CDR2 FQNEAQ (reference sequence). V was trimmed by 2 bases and J by 8 bases, leaving 16 bases between them. CDR3 length equals 14 residues. The CDR3 nucleotides read TGTGCCAGCAGCTTATTTTTGGTCCAGGGCCAGCAGTACTTC. This translates into CASSLFLVQGQQYF.

The rearrangement joins TRBV2 to TRBJ2-3; possible D gene TRBD1, 6 bases. The CDR3 loop spans 18 amino acids. V was clipped by 0 bases and J by 1 base, with 17 bases between them. The germline V gene encodes CDR1 SNHLY and CDR2 FYNNEI. The CDR3 region is CASSEALMPYRGTDTQYF. The CDR3 coding sequence is TGTGCCAGCAGTGAAGCGCTTATGCCCTACAGGGGCACAGATACGCAGTATTTT.

CDR3 sequence (DNA): TGTGCCAGCAGCTTGGAGGCAGCGGGGGGGCCGGGCACAGATACGCAGTATTTT. Encoded protein: CASSLEAAGGPGTDTQYF. The gene calls are TRBV5-6 and TRBJ2-3; 10 bases agree with TRBD2. V lost 0 bases and J lost 1; bases outside the gene matches: 8. The V gene's germline CDR1 is SGHDT and CDR2 YYEEEE. This CDR3 spans 18 amino acids.

This clone appeared a few times. V is TRBV5-1 and J is TRBJ2-7, with 9 bases aligning to TRBD1. CDR1 is SGHRS, CDR2 YFSETQ, per germline. This CDR3 contains 16 residues. V was clipped by 1 base and J by 4 bases; unmatched bases: 9. Here the CDR3 reads CASSLNPGQGIYEQYF. Here the CDR3 DNA reads TGCGCCAGCAGCTTGAACCCCGGACAGGGGATATACGAGCAGTACTTC.

This clone was observed a few times. The chain couples TRBV2 to TRBJ1-5; D ambiguous. The germline CDR1 and CDR2 sequences are SNHLY and FYNNEI. V lost 7 bases, J lost 6 bases, and 13 bases lay in between. This CDR3 has 13 residues. CDR3 in DNA: TGTGCCAGCACTATGAGAGGAGCTCAGCCCCAGCATTTT. It codes for CASTMRGAQPQHF.

This clone was seen only a few times. The genes are TRBV5-1 and TRBJ2-7, with TRBD1 matching over 7 bases. Trimming took 0 bases from V and 5 from J; bases not matched to a gene: 8. Germline loops: CDR1 SGHRS, CDR2 YFSETQ. The CDR3 covers 15 residues. The CDR3, as DNA: TGCGCCAGCAGCTTGGGTCCGACAGGGTTAAACGAGCAGTACTTC. This codes for CASSLGPTGLNEQYF.

The chain couples TRBV30 to TRBJ1-2, with no clear D. V lost 0 bases, J lost 1 base, and 9 bases lay in between. The germline V gene has CDR1 GTSNPN and CDR2 SVGIG (reference sequence). This CDR3 has 14 residues. In nucleotides, the CDR3 is TGTGCCTGGAGTGTCGGAGGCAGTAACTATGGCTACACCTTC. Translated, it gives CAWSVGGSNYGYTF.

The chain couples TRBV6-5 to TRBJ2-5; 12 nucleotides match TRBD2. V lost 4 bases to trimming and J lost 4 bases; unmatched junction nucleotides: 4. CDR1 is MNHEY and CDR2 is SVGAGI in the germline V gene. This CDR3 spans 15 amino acids. CDR3 residues: CASSSSGRAVETQYF. In nucleotides, the CDR3 is TGTGCCAGCAGTTCTAGCGGGAGGGCCGTAGAGACCCAGTACTTC.

This clone was detected a few times. The rearrangement uses TRBV25-1 and TRBJ2-7; D remains unclear. Trimming stripped 4 bases from V and 7 bases from J, with 5 bases between. Germline CDR1 MGHDK, CDR2 SYGVNS. The CDR3 spans 10 residues. This CDR3 reads CASSAREQYF. CDR3 bases: TGTGCCAGCAGTGCCCGGGAGCAGTACTTC.

This clone was counted a few times. The rearrangement links TRBV25-1 to TRBJ2-7; D might be TRBD1 (6 bases). CDR1 and CDR2 (germline): MGHDK, SYGVNS. V gave up 4 bases and J gave up 3 bases, with 16 bases separating them. This CDR3 is built from 15 residues. CDR3 DNA sequence: TGTGCCAGCAGTGGAGTAGGGGGTGGGGACTACGAGCAGTACTTC. Translation: CASSGVGGGDYEQYF.

V is TRBV7-2 and J is TRBJ1-3; the D is unclear. This CDR3 comprises 13 residues. The germline V gene has CDR1 SGHTA and CDR2 FQGNSA. Trimming took 2 bases from V and 5 from J, leaving 7 bases between them. The CDR3 is CASSLQERNTIYF. The CDR3 coding sequence is TGTGCCAGCAGCTTACAGGAAAGAAACACCATATATTTT. Together with reference TRBV7-2 and TRBJ1-3, the CDR3 gives the full variable domain: GAGVSQSPSNKVTEKGKDVELRCDPISGHTALYWYRQSLGQGLEFLIYFQGNSAPDKSGLPSDRFSAERTGGSVSTLTIQRTQQEDSAVYLCASSLQERNTIYFGEGSWLTVV.

The chain couples TRBV18 to TRBJ2-2; D remains ambiguous. The V end lost 0 bases, the J end lost 5 bases, and 7 bases lay between the germline ends. Germline CDR1 reads KGHSH; CDR2 reads LQKENI. The CDR3 sequence is 14 residues long. The CDR3 reads CASSPPPGTGELFF. The CDR3 coding sequence is TGTGCCAGCTCACCACCCCCCGGGACCGGGGAGCTGTTTTTT.

This chain connects TRBV6-5 to TRBJ2-2, with a possible D match to TRBD2 (5 bases). CDR1 MNHEY and CDR2 SVGAGI come from the germline V gene. The germline V and J ends were trimmed by 7 bases and 4 bases, with 7 bases remaining between them. This CDR3 region has 12 residues. CDR3 residues: CASNRGTGELFF. The DNA of the CDR3 is TGTGCCAGCAATCGGGGCACCGGGGAGCTGTTTTTT.

This clone was found many times. The chain is built from TRBV4-3 and TRBJ2-7, with 10 bases lining up with TRBD1. V trimming: 4 bases; J trimming: 4 bases; junction bases outside the gene matches: 4. Germline assignment: CDR1 LGHNA and CDR2 YSLEER. The CDR3 spans 14 residues. CDR3 sequence (DNA): TGCGCCAGCAGCCGTCCGGGACAGGGGTACGAGCAGTACTTC. Its translation is CASSRPGQGYEQYF.

In the case of this clone: Other DNA sequences from this sample encode an identical CDR3 as well. The V and J genes are TRBV27 and TRBJ2-6; D gene uncertain. V lost 6 bases and J 1 base, leaving 7 bases between the germline ends. Germline V gene lookup returns CDR1 MNHEY and CDR2 SMNVEV (reference sequence). The CDR3 is 14 amino acids. The CDR3 here is CASSSGSGANVLTF. CDR3 nucleotides: TGTGCCAGCAGCTCCGGTTCTGGGGCCAACGTCCTGACTTTC.

This clone showed up just a few times. The chain uses TRBV7-2 and TRBJ2-7; 9 bases match TRBD1. Trimming cost V 3 bases and J 4 bases; bases outside gene matches: 7. Germline CDR1 reads SGHTA; CDR2 reads FQGNSA. The CDR3 covers 15 residues. CDR3 in amino acids: CASSFSGTGNYEQYF. CDR3 bases: TGTGCCAGCAGCTTTTCCGGGACAGGGAATTACGAGCAGTACTTC. Based on the CDR3 plus reference TRBV7-2 and TRBJ2-7, the full variable domain is GAGVSQSPSNKVTEKGKDVELRCDPISGHTALYWYRQSLGQGLEFLIYFQGNSAPDKSGLPSDRFSAERTGGSVSTLTIQRTQQEDSAVYLCASSFSGTGNYEQYFGPGTRLTVT.

The rearrangement uses TRBV28 and TRBJ1-5; 8 bases fit TRBD1. Per the germline V gene, CDR1 is MDHEN and CDR2 is SYDVKM. The CDR3 spans 12 residues. J gave up 6 bases and V 7 bases, and 2 bases lay outside the gene matches. The CDR3 bases are TGTGCCAGCACCAGGGGGCGTCAGCCCCAGCATTTT. Encoded protein: CASTRGRQPQHF.

This chain connects TRBV25-1 to TRBJ1-1; a weak D match, TRBD1 (5 bases). Germline V gene data show CDR1 as MGHDK and CDR2 as SYGVNS. With 6 bases removed from V and 6 bases from J, the gap between germline ends came to 11 bases. This CDR3 has 12 residues. The CDR3 reads CASSPRGAEAFF. The CDR3 DNA sequence: TGTGCCAGCAGCCCACGGGGGGCTGAAGCTTTCTTT. Based on the CDR3 plus reference TRBV25-1 and TRBJ1-1, the full variable domain is EADIYQTPRYLVIGTGKKITLECSQTMGHDKMYWYQQDPGMELHLIHYSYGVNSTEKGDLSSESTVSRIRTEHFPLTLESARPSHTSQYLCASSPRGAEAFFGQGTRLTVV.

V gene TRBV29-1 combines with J gene TRBJ2-1; 11 nucleotides line up with TRBD2. J gave up 3 bases and V 8 bases, and 3 bases lay outside the gene matches. The CDR3 contains 13 residues. CDR1 is SQVTM and CDR2 is ANQGSEA in the germline V gene. CDR3 bases: TGCAGCCAAACTAGCGGGAGCTACAATGAGCAGTTCTTC. Translated: CSQTSGSYNEQFF.

This chain links TRBV2 with TRBJ2-7; 7 positions match TRBD1. Per the germline V gene, CDR1 is SNHLY and CDR2 is FYNNEI. The CDR3 length is 14 residues. J was trimmed by 0 bases and V by 4 bases; bases with no gene match: 3. CDR3 loop: CASSVGQLSYEQYF. The DNA for the CDR3 is TGTGCCAGCAGTGTGGGACAGCTCTCCTACGAGCAGTACTTC.

The rearrangement links TRBV4-2 to TRBJ2-3; maybe TRBD2 (5 bases). The V gene lost 2 bases and the J gene lost 6 bases, with 15 bases spanning the gap. The germline CDR1 and CDR2 sequences are LGHNA and YNFKEQ. This CDR3 contains 15 residues. CDR3 protein: CASSQLEGAVDTQYF. As DNA, the CDR3 is TGTGCCAGCAGCCAACTTGAGGGAGCAGTCGATACGCAGTATTTT.

The chain links TRBV7-6 to TRBJ2-1, with 9 bases matching TRBD2. V trimming: 1 base; J trimming: 8 bases; junction bases outside the gene matches: 9. Germline V gives CDR1 SGHVS, CDR2 FNYEAQ. The CDR3 is made up of 16 amino acids. In nucleotides, the CDR3 is TGTGCCAGCAGCTTAGTTTGGCGGGAGGGCCGGGATGAGCAGTTCTTC. Translation: CASSLVWREGRDEQFF.

This clone turned up a few times. The chain has TRBV10-3 and TRBJ2-5, with no clear D. Germline-derived CDR1 and CDR2 are ENHRY and SYGVKD. V dropped 5 bases and J dropped 1 base, with 14 bases sitting between them. The length of the CDR3 is 15 residues. CDR3 nucleotide sequence: TGTGCCATCAGTTCTACGCGACTTGTCCAAGAGACCCAGTACTTC. This gives the protein CAISSTRLVQETQYF.

The chain uses TRBV7-2 and TRBJ2-7, with D possibly matching TRBD1 (5 bases). Looked up from germline, CDR1 is SGHTA and CDR2 is FQGNSA. The CDR3 covers 15 residues. Trimming pared 1 base from V and 2 bases from J, leaving 12 bases between. CDR3 DNA sequence: TGTGCCAGCAGCTTAGGGGGCAGGGCTGCCTACGAGCAGTACTTC. Its translation: CASSLGGRAAYEQYF. Variable domain in full (rest from reference TRBV7-2 and TRBJ2-7): GAGVSQSPSNKVTEKGKDVELRCDPISGHTALYWYRQSLGQGLEFLIYFQGNSAPDKSGLPSDRFSAERTGGSVSTLTIQRTQQEDSAVYLCASSLGGRAAYEQYFGPGTRLTVT.

The chain has TRBV6-1 and TRBJ2-3; tentatively, D is TRBD1 (6 bases). The CDR3 is made up of 13 amino acids. The germline CDR1 and CDR2 sequences are MNHNS and SASEGT. V shed 4 bases and J shed 7 bases, with 12 bases lying between them. The CDR3 sequence is CASSGVTGNTQYF. For the CDR3, the DNA is TGTGCCAGCAGTGGGGTTACAGGGAATACGCAGTATTTT.

V gene TRBV6-1 combines with J gene TRBJ2-7; TRBD1 matches 8 bases. The CDR3 loop spans 15 amino acids. Germline V gene lookup returns CDR1 MNHNS and CDR2 SASEGT. With V trimmed by 4 bases and J by 5 bases, 10 bases remained unmatched. The CDR3 loop is CASSATGTGADEQYF. In nucleotides, the CDR3 is TGTGCCAGCAGTGCGACCGGGACAGGCGCTGACGAGCAGTACTTC.

This sequence joins TRBV6-5 and TRBJ2-3; 9 bases line up with TRBD1. The V gene end was trimmed by 10 bases and the J gene end by 3 bases; junction bases not matched to a gene: 11. This CDR3 is 15 amino acids long. Germline V gene sequence: CDR1 MNHEY, CDR2 SVGAGI. CDR3 residues: CATGEDRGRTDTQYF. DNA for the CDR3: TGTGCCACCGGAGAGGACAGGGGAAGGACAGATACGCAGTATTTT.

This clone was picked up a small number of times. The V gene is TRBV5-4, the J gene TRBJ1-5, with 9 bases matching TRBD1. J gave up 6 bases and V 4 bases, and 8 bases lay outside the gene matches. Germline V gene sequence: CDR1 SGHNT, CDR2 YYREEE (reference sequence). The CDR3 contains 15 residues. The CDR3 DNA follows: TGTGCCAGCAGCCAGGGACAGGGCGGGGGTCAGCCCCAGCATTTT. Its translation is CASSQGQGGGQPQHF.

The gene calls are TRBV21-1 and TRBJ1-2; the table calls TRBD1, which could not be checked here. TRBV21-1 represents a pseudogene. The CDR3 is 17 amino acids. The CDR3 DNA follows: TGTGCCAGCAGCAAAAGGGGGCCCTCACGGGATAACTATGGCTACACCTTC. Translating gives CASSKRGPSRDNYGYTF.

The chain combines TRBV7-2 with TRBJ2-7; D ambiguous. V lost 0 bases and J 1 base, leaving 7 bases between the germline ends. The V gene's germline CDR1 is SGHTA and CDR2 FQGNSA. This CDR3 spans 14 amino acids. The DNA for the CDR3 is TGTGCCAGCAGCTTAGCGGTGAGATCCTACGAGCAGTACTTC. Translating gives CASSLAVRSYEQYF. Filled out from reference TRBV7-2 and TRBJ2-7, the complete variable domain reads GAGVSQSPSNKVTEKGKDVELRCDPISGHTALYWYRQSLGQGLEFLIYFQGNSAPDKSGLPSDRFSAERTGGSVSTLTIQRTQQEDSAVYLCASSLAVRSYEQYFGPGTRLTVT.